This record covers a single T cell receptor beta chain. It lacks a known antigen. No much larger clone is present one base from it, and per-base qualities are unavailable. The entry originates in a study of blood T cell repertoires in COVID-19 (dated by TCRdb to between 2020 and 2021). Regarding the complete study: Samples covering the acute and convalescent phases of COVID-19 were provided by collaborators in the United States, Italy and Spain. The material from the prospective study consisted of cDNA or gDNA derived from T cells, B-cell-depleted T cells, or PBMCs. Subjects who had been exposed to COVID-19, were actively infected with it, or had recovered from it provided the deeply sampled blood TCRbeta repertoires that made up the dataset. A freely available public database, intended as a resource for researchers studying the immune response to SARS-CoV-2, is where the repertoires were released. The samples were drawn from the first 160 participants of the ongoing ImmuneRACE study and from 1,254 subjects provided by 6 global collaborators. The sample metadata nearly always contained a de-identified subject ID, COVID-19 status, age in years and sex. Where available, HLA class I and class II types were obtained from metadata supplied by the sample provider rather than from assay-based typing.

The immunoSEQ Assay, a bias-controlled multiplex PCR, was used to amplify TCRbeta CDR3 regions from genomic DNA. In the paper's pipeline: Nucleated cell counts per sample were estimated from amplification of reference gene primers within the assay. To quantify the absolute abundance of each unique TCRbeta CDR3 rearrangement, sequence reads were collapsed and filtered. Productive Simpson clonality was computed per sample as the square root of Simpson's diversity index over productive rearrangements. TCRdb's version of the immuneACCESS table is confined to in-frame rearrangements and falls short of the full clone set. An unresolved V gene accounts for under half of the shortfall where checked; the remainder is of unknown origin. The V and J calls and clone size were taken over from that table, and D and trimming were inferred from the DNA. The sample table records about 120,000 clones; 90% of these occur just once. The top ten hold around 4.1% of the sample.

The study at large found these results: The quantity of clinical and demographic metadata differed by source and by participant and was supplied without curation.

One collaborating source in Seattle enrolled patients during active infection and followed them longitudinally through the course of disease. Each collaborating institution followed its own protocols to collect whole blood in K2EDTA tubes. For TCRbeta analysis, collaborator samples were shipped as frozen whole blood, as isolated PBMCs, or as DNA extracted from either sample type. Taken from the germline V gene (reference sequence), the CDR1 and CDR2 loops are SGHNT and YYREEE. V gives up 0 bases and J gives up 3 bases, and the segment between their germline ends measures 6 bases. From the cysteine through the phenylalanine, the CDR3 covers 13 amino acids. The read is trimmed to its CDR3 DNA, 39 bases read in frame from base 1.

The sequence came from a woman aged 55-75 years with COVID-19, enrolled during active disease. Source material: peripheral blood. Recombination connected TRBV5-4 to TRBJ2-5; the D gene is perhaps TRBD2, on 5 matching bases. DNA sequence: TGTGCCAGCAGCTTGGTCGGGGAAGAGACCCAGTACTTC. This gives the protein CASSLVGEETQYF.